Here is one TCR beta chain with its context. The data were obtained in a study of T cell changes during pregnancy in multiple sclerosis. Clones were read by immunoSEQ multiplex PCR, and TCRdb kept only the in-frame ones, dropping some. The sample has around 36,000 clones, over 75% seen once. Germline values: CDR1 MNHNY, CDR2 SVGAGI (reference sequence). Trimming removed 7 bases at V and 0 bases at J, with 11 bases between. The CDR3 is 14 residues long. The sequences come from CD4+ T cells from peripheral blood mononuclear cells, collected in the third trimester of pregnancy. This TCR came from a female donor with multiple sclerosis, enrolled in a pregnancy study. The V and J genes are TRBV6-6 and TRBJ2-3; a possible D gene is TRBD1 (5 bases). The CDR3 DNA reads TGTGCCAGCAAATCGACAGCTAGCACAGATACGCAGTATTTT. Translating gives CASKSTASTDTQYF.